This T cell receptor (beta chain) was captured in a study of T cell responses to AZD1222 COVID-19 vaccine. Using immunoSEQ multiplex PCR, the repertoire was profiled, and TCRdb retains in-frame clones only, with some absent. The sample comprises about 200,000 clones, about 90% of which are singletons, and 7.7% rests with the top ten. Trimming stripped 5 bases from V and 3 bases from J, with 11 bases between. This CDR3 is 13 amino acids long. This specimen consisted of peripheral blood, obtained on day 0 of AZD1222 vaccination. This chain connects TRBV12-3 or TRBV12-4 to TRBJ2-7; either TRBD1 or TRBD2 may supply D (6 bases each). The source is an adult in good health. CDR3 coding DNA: TGTGCCAGCAGTGCGGGACATTTCTACGAGCAGTACTTC. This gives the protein CASSAGHFYEQYF.